This is a list of T cell receptor beta chains from one sample in a study of shared clonotypes between healthy human individuals. Repertoires were generated with immunoSEQ multiplex PCR, while TCRdb's copy carries only in-frame clones and drops some. The repertoire consists of some 550,000 clones, with 97% occurring once and the leading ten covering roughly 0.055%. The specimen sequenced was naive CD4+ T cells sorted from blood. These receptor sequences come from a woman under 40 in good health. CDR3s include the opening cysteine and the closing phenylalanine or tryptophan. D genes are given only for firm matches. Not every row has a clone size; where given, it reads once, few, many or a size class.

.	TRBV21-1	.	TRBJ1-5	CASIGPIKSDGNNQPQHF	TGTGCCAGCATCGGACCCATTAAGTCAGACGGCAACAATCAGCCCCAGCATTTT
few	TRBV20-1	.	TRBJ2-1	CSARPYNEQFF	TGCAGTGCTAGACCCTACAATGAGCAGTTCTTC
.	TRBV10-1	TRBD1	TRBJ2-7	CASRWDRARHEQYF	TGCGCCAGCAGATGGGACAGGGCGAGACACGAGCAGTACTTC
.	TRBV5-1	TRBD2	TRBJ2-7	CASSLGGLVFEQYF	TGCGCCAGCAGCTTGGGGGGACTAGTGTTCGAGCAGTACTTC
.	TRBV19	TRBD2	TRBJ2-7	CASSIGRTSGHSYEQYF	TGTGCCAGTAGTATAGGAAGGACTAGCGGACACTCCTACGAGCAGTACTTC
.	TRBV28	.	TRBJ2-5	CASSTGWGARETQYF	TGTGCCAGCAGCACCGGATGGGGGGCGAGAGAGACCCAGTACTTC
.	TRBV6-5	.	TRBJ1-2	CATITLVGGYTF	TGTGCCACCATAACGCTTGTTGGTGGCTACACCTTC
.	TRBV7-9	.	TRBJ2-1	CASSLATPGVNEQFF	TGTGCCAGCAGCTTAGCGACGCCGGGAGTGAATGAGCAGTTCTTC
.	TRBV19	.	TRBJ1-3	CASSTSGAGNTIYF	TGTGCCAGTAGTACGTCCGGGGCTGGAAACACCATATATTTT
.	TRBV4-1	TRBD2	TRBJ2-3	CASSQGRGSGRKTDTQYF	TGCGCCAGCAGCCAAGGCCGGGGGAGCGGGAGGAAGACAGATACGCAGTATTTT
.	TRBV28	.	TRBJ1-1	CASNSANTEAFF	TGTGCCAGCAATTCGGCGAACACTGAAGCTTTCTTT
.	TRBV5-1	.	TRBJ1-5	CASSREGGNQPQHF	TGCGCCAGCAGCCGAGAGGGGGGCAATCAGCCCCAGCATTTT
.	TRBV19	.	TRBJ1-1	CASSIYQGTEAFF	TGTGCCAGTAGTATTTATCAGGGCACTGAAGCTTTCTTT
.	TRBV29-1	.	TRBJ2-3	CSVERLDTQYF	TGCAGCGTTGAGAGATTAGATACGCAGTATTTT
.	TRBV28	TRBD2	TRBJ2-7	CASSLWTSGKQPYEQYF	TGTGCCAGCAGTTTGTGGACTAGCGGCAAACAACCCTACGAGCAGTACTTC
few	TRBV28	.	TRBJ1-2	CASSLRGFGYTF	TGTGCCAGCAGTTTGAGGGGATTTGGCTACACCTTC
.	TRBV10-2	TRBD2	TRBJ2-7	CASKLAGGSYEQYF	TGCGCCAGCAAGCTAGCGGGGGGTTCCTACGAGCAGTACTTC
.	TRBV28	.	TRBJ1-4	CASWGGREEKLFF	TGTGCCAGTTGGGGGGGGCGCGAAGAAAAACTGTTTTTT
once	TRBV19	.	TRBJ1-5	CASSKTVGPNQPQHF	TGTGCCAGTAGTAAGACAGTCGGTCCCAATCAGCCCCAGCATTTT
.	TRBV6-1	.	TRBJ2-5	CASSQSIRGTQYF	TGTGCCAGCAGTCAGAGTATTCGTGGGACCCAGTACTTC
.	TRBV2	.	TRBJ2-5	CASTYQETQYF	TGTGCCAGCACGTACCAAGAGACCCAGTACTTC
.	TRBV5-1	TRBD1	TRBJ1-4	CASSLTGGTVNEKLFF	TGCGCCAGCAGCTTGACGGGCGGGACAGTGAATGAAAAACTGTTTTTT
.	TRBV27	.	TRBJ2-7	CASSLGWGLEQYF	TGTGCCAGCAGTTTAGGGTGGGGGCTTGAGCAGTACTTC
.	TRBV18	TRBD1	TRBJ2-7	CASSLGQVAYEQYF	TGTGCCAGCTCACTTGGACAGGTCGCCTACGAGCAGTACTTC
.	TRBV6-5	.	TRBJ2-7	CASLASSYEQYF	TGTGCCAGCTTAGCCTCCTCCTACGAGCAGTACTTC
.	TRBV4-1	TRBD1	TRBJ2-7	CASSQGQGAIYEQYF	TGCGCCAGCAGCCAAGGACAGGGAGCAATCTACGAGCAGTACTTC
.	TRBV27	.	TRBJ1-4	CASRPHGGRNNEKLFF	TGTGCCAGCAGACCCCACGGGGGACGGAATAATGAAAAACTGTTTTTT
.	TRBV10-3	.	TRBJ2-2	CAISEVGAGELFF	TGTGCCATCAGTGAGGTTGGCGCCGGGGAGCTGTTTTTT
.	TRBV5-4	.	TRBJ1-3	CASSSGHSGNTIYF	TGTGCCAGCAGCTCAGGCCACTCTGGAAACACCATATATTTT
.	TRBV5-6	.	TRBJ1-1	CASSQGNTEAFF	TGTGCCAGCAGCCAGGGGAACACTGAAGCTTTCTTT
.	TRBV20-1	.	TRBJ1-2	CSAEGTSGYTF	TGCAGTGCAGAAGGGACATCGGGCTACACCTTC
.	TRBV28	TRBD1	TRBJ1-2	CASTNDRGGGYTF	TGTGCCAGCACCAACGACAGGGGGGGTGGCTACACCTTC
once	TRBV23-1	TRBD1	TRBJ2-7	CASSQSLGTASYEQYF	TGCGCCAGCAGTCAATCGTTGGGGACAGCTAGCTACGAGCAGTACTTC
.	TRBV5-4	TRBD2	TRBJ2-3	CASSPGTSMQYF	TGTGCCAGCAGCCCCGGGACTAGTATGCAGTATTTT
.	TRBV27	.	TRBJ2-1	CARRDTRVF	TGTGCCAGAAGGGACACTCGGGTCTTC
.	TRBV11-2	.	TRBJ2-2	CASSSNGARSGAGELFF	TGTGCCAGCAGTTCAAATGGGGCCAGATCAGGAGCCGGGGAGCTGTTTTTT
.	TRBV30	TRBD2	TRBJ2-1	CAWSLFAGLAGGNEQFF	TGTGCCTGGAGTTTATTCGCAGGACTAGCGGGAGGTAATGAGCAGTTCTTC
.	TRBV5-1	.	TRBJ2-1	CASRDESYNEQFF	TGCGCCAGTCGGGACGAGTCCTACAATGAGCAGTTCTTC